These 6 T cell receptor beta chains were all obtained from the same sample, sequenced in a study of tumor-infiltrating lymphocytes in localized non-small cell lung cancer. Data came from immunoSEQ multiplex PCR; TCRdb stores just in-frame clones and leaves some out. The sample has about 23,000 clones; about two thirds are singletons. Sequences were obtained from lung tumor tissue. These receptors originate from a human donor with non-small cell lung cancer.

The chain employs TRBV19 and TRBJ1-4, with 7 positions matching TRBD1. With V trimmed by 9 bases and J by 2 bases, 6 bases remained unmatched. Germline values: CDR1 LNHDA, CDR2 SQIVND (reference sequence). The CDR3 runs 14 residues. CDR3 loop: CARKEGATNEKLFF. DNA of the CDR3: TGTGCCAGGAAAGAGGGGGCGACTAATGAAAAACTGTTTTTT. The full variable domain, with the rest looked up from reference TRBV19 and TRBJ1-4, is DGGITQSPKYLFRKEGQNVTLSCEQNLNHDAMYWYRQDPGQGLRLIYYSQIVNDFQKGDIAEGYSVSREKKESFPLTVTSAQKNPTAFYLCARKEGATNEKLFFGSGTQLSVL.

This chain links TRBV19 with TRBJ1-5; D gene uncertain. The CDR3 is made up of 12 amino acids. V was pared by 5 bases and J by 1 base, with 3 bases between. Germline CDR1 is LNHDA and CDR2 is SQIVND (reference sequence). CDR3 coding DNA: TGTGCCAGTAGTGTCAGCAATCAGCCCCAGCATTTT. Amino acid sequence: CASSVSNQPQHF.

This clone was seen a few times. The chain carries TRBV19 and TRBJ2-2, with D possibly being TRBD1 (6 bases). V was shortened by 0 bases and J by 3 bases, with 8 bases between the two germline ends. Germline CDR1 and CDR2: LNHDA and SQIVND (reference sequence). This CDR3 has 15 amino acids. The CDR3 spells CASSIEQGYTGELFF. CDR3 sequence (DNA): TGTGCCAGTAGTATAGAACAGGGCTACACCGGGGAGCTGTTTTTT.

This clone was counted only a few times. The chain is built from TRBV19 and TRBJ2-3, with D possibly matching TRBD2 (7 bases). CDR1 LNHDA and CDR2 SQIVND come from the germline V gene (reference sequence). With 1 base removed from V and 10 bases from J, the gap between germline ends came to 15 bases. The CDR3 covers 14 residues. The CDR3 DNA reads as TGTGCCAGTAGTATAGTCGGGGGGCGGGCGGCGCAGTATTTT. It translates to CASSIVGGRAAQYF.

The rearrangement links TRBV4-1 to TRBJ2-3, with 11 positions matching TRBD2. Losses at the gene ends were 3 bases for V and 4 bases for J; bases not matched to a gene: 9. Germline V CDR1 and CDR2: MGHRA, YSYEKL. This CDR3 region has 17 residues. CDR3 in amino acids: CASSQSGLAVPADTQYF. The CDR3 DNA sequence: TGCGCCAGCAGCCAGTCGGGACTAGCGGTCCCCGCAGATACGCAGTATTTT.

J is TRBJ2-3 and V is TRBV30; 10 bases align to TRBD2. The CDR3 is 16 residues long. J lost 3 bases, V lost 0 bases, and 6 bases had no gene match. Per germline, CDR1 GTSNPN and CDR2 SVGIG (reference sequence). As DNA, the CDR3 is TGTGCCTGGAGTGTACCTAGCGGGAGCTTTACAGATACGCAGTATTTT. It specifies CAWSVPSGSFTDTQYF.